One and the same sample provided the 10 T cell receptor beta chains below, sequenced in a study of cytomegalovirus exposure and HLA in healthy donors (dated by TCRdb to about 2017). The library was prepared using the immunoSEQ multiplex PCR assay. The multiplex PCR relied on a mix of 60 forward primers for TCR Vbeta segments and 13 reverse primers for TCR Jbeta segments. TCRdb took over this immuneACCESS table, retaining in-frame rearrangements with V and J assigned. Such tables are incomplete; in checked studies, under half of the missing clones stem from an unresolved V gene, and the remainder is unexplained. This sample has about 120,000 clones in its table, and 75% of those were observed once. 2.5% to 3.5% of the sample lies in the top ten. Sequences were obtained from PBMCs. Receptor source: a woman aged 40 to 50 in good health and CMV-seropositive.

This clone was observed a handful of times. V gene TRBV7-2 combines with J gene TRBJ1-3, with D perhaps TRBD1 (6 bases). Trimming cost V 5 bases and J 4 bases, with 12 bases left between them. This CDR3 comprises 14 residues. Germline V gene sequence: CDR1 SGHTA, CDR2 FQGNSA. The CDR3 is CASSLQGDGNTIYF. CDR3 nucleotides: TGTGCCAGCAGCCTACAGGGCGACGGAAACACCATATATTTT.

CDR3 in amino acids: CASSTQGAQPQHF. The CDR3 nucleotides read TGTGCCAGCAGCACACAGGGGGCCCAGCCCCAGCATTTT. The chain employs TRBV6-5 and TRBJ1-5, with 9 bases fitting TRBD1. Trimming removed 6 bases from V and 7 bases from J; junction bases left unmatched: 4. CDR3 size: 13 residues. Germline-derived CDR1 and CDR2 are MNHEY and SVGAGI.

The chain recombines TRBV7-2 with TRBJ1-6, with 10 positions matching TRBD1. The CDR3 has 16 amino acids. V lost 5 bases, J lost 7 bases, and 8 bases stayed unmatched. Germline-derived CDR1 and CDR2 are SGHTA and FQGNSA. The CDR3 protein is CASSLGGQGMNSPLHF. The CDR3 DNA follows: TGTGCCAGCAGCCTAGGGGGACAGGGGATGAATTCACCCCTCCACTTT.

As DNA, the CDR3 is TGTGCCTGGAGTCTCGAAGCGGGTTACAATGAGCAGTTCTTC. Its translation is CAWSLEAGYNEQFF. The chain carries TRBV30 and TRBJ2-1, with a weak D call TRBD2 (6 bases). CDR1 is GTSNPN, CDR2 SVGIG, per germline (reference sequence). Trimming cost V 2 bases and J 4 bases, with 12 bases left between them. The CDR3 sequence is 14 residues long.

There are a few counts of this clone. The chain carries TRBV28 and TRBJ1-1; D might be TRBD1 (6 bases). Germline V lookup: CDR1 MDHEN, CDR2 SYDVKM. The CDR3 is 15 residues long. V lost 5 bases, J lost 6 bases, and 19 bases lay in between. The CDR3 DNA reads as TGTGCCAGCAGTCCTAGACAGGAGGCTTTCGCTGAAGCTTTCTTT. Residues: CASSPRQEAFAEAFF.

This chain uses TRBV19 with TRBJ1-1; D gene ambiguous. The V end lost 5 bases, the J end lost 11 bases, and 12 bases lay between the germline ends. The length of the CDR3 is 11 residues. Germline assignment: CDR1 LNHDA and CDR2 SQIVND (reference sequence). CDR3 amino acids: CASSYPGKAFF. The DNA for the CDR3 is TGTGCCAGTAGTTATCCAGGCAAGGCTTTCTTT.

This clone has only a few counts. CDR3 sequence reads: CASSTRTGYTQYF. The CDR3 nucleotides are TGTGCCAGTAGTACTCGGACAGGCTATACGCAGTATTTT. The rearrangement joins TRBV19 to TRBJ2-3; TRBD1 aligns across 7 bases. This CDR3 region has 13 residues. Trimming cost V 4 bases and J 7 bases; bases outside gene matches: 5. The germline CDR1 and CDR2 sequences are LNHDA and SQIVND (reference sequence).

This clone was counted a few times. This chain links TRBV4-2 with TRBJ2-3, with a weak D call TRBD2 (5 bases). CDR1 and CDR2 (germline): LGHNA, YNFKEQ. The CDR3 runs to 16 residues. Trimming removed 4 bases at V and 4 bases at J, with 18 bases between. CDR3 region: CASSPSMPRAADTQYF. DNA for the CDR3: TGTGCCAGCAGCCCCTCTATGCCCAGAGCGGCAGATACGCAGTATTTT.

The chain uses TRBV6-6 and TRBJ2-1, with TRBD2 identical over 7 bases. The CDR3 covers 16 residues. Germline values: CDR1 MNHNY, CDR2 SVGAGI (reference sequence). V lost 6 bases and J lost 3; bases outside the gene matches: 11. The chain's CDR3 is CASRDTSVSIYNEQFF. In DNA, the CDR3 is TGTGCCAGCAGGGATACTAGCGTCTCCATCTACAATGAGCAGTTCTTC.

In regard to this clone: The sample has other DNA sequences that encode this CDR3 too. This rearrangement joins TRBV11-2 to TRBJ2-7; D uncertain. V lost 1 base and J 1 base, leaving 8 bases between the germline ends. CDR3 length equals 14 residues. Germline loops: CDR1 SGHAT, CDR2 FQNNGV. CDR3 region: CASSLGHSSYEQYF. The DNA for the CDR3 is TGTGCCAGCAGCTTAGGGCACAGTTCCTACGAGCAGTACTTC.